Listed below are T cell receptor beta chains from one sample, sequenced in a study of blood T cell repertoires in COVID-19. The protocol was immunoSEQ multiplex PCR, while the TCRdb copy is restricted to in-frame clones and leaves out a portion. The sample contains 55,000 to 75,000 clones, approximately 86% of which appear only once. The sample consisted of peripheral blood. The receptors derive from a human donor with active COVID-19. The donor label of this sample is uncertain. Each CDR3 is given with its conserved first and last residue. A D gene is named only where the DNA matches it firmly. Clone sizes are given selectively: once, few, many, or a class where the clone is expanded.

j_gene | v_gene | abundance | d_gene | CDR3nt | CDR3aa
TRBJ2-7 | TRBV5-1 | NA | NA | TGCGCCAGCAGCTTGGCCCAGGGCTACGAGCAGTACTTC | CASSLAQGYEQYF
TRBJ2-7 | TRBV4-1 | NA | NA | TGCGCCAGCAGCCAAGATGGAGTGTCTTCCTACGAGCAGTACTTC | CASSQDGVSSYEQYF
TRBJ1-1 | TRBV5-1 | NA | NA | TGCGCCAGCAGCTTGAGGGGTGACACTGAAGCTTTCTTT | CASSLRGDTEAFF
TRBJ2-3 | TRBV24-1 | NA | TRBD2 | TGTGCCACCATGGATAGCGGGAGGCCAGATACGCAGTATTTT | CATMDSGRPDTQYF
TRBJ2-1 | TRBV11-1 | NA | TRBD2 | TGTGCCAGCAGCCGCCAGCGGGGGGACAATGAGCAGTTCTTC | CASSRQRGDNEQFF
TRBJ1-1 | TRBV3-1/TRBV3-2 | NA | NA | TGTGCCAGCAGCCCCCACGGCGGGGGCAGAGCTGAAGCTTTCTTT | CASSPHGGGRAEAFF
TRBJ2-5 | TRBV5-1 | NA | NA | TGCGCCAGCAGCTTGGTTAGTACAGGACAAGCTAGTCAAGAGACCCAGTACTTC | CASSLVSTGQASQETQYF
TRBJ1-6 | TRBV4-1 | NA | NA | TGCGCCAGCAGCCAATTGGCCAGAAATTCACCCCTCCACTTT | CASSQLARNSPLHF
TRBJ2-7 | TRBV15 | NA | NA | TGTGCCACCAGCAGCGGGAACTCCTACGAGCAGTACTTC | CATSSGNSYEQYF
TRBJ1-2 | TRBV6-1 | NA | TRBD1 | TGTGCCAGCAGTGAAGGGGGACAGGGTCACTATGGCTACACCTTC | CASSEGGQGHYGYTF
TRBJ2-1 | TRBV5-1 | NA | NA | TGCGCCAGCAGCTTGGCGGGAGAGCAGGGTGAGCAGTTCTTC | CASSLAGEQGEQFF
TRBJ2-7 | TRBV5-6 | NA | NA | TGTGCCAGCAGCTACAGGGTCGGCGAGCAGTACTTC | CASSYRVGEQYF
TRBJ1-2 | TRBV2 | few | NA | TGTGCCAGCATCGGGGTTGGGGGCCCCTTGACTATGAGCTACACCTTC | CASIGVGGPLTMSYTF
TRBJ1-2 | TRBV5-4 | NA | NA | TGTGCCAGCAGCTTGGGGGGCCACGGAGGCTACACCTTC | CASSLGGHGGYTF
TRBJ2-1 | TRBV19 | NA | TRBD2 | TGTGCCAGTAGTAAGAGGGAGGGGAATGAGCAGTTCTTC | CASSKREGNEQFF